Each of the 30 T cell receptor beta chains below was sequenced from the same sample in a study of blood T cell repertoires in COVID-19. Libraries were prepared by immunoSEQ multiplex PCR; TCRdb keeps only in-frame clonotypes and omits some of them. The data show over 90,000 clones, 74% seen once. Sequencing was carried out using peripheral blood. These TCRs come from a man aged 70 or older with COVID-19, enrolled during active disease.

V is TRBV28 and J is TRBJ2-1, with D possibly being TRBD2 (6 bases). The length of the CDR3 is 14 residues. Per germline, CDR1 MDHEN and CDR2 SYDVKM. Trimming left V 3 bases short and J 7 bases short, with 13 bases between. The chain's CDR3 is CASSFRLVKNEQFF. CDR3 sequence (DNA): TGTGCCAGCAGTTTCCGACTAGTTAAGAATGAGCAGTTCTTC.

CDR3 sequence (DNA): TGCGCCAGCAGCTTGGATAGCGGTTTGGGGCCTCAGTACTTC. This encodes CASSLDSGLGPQYF. The chain has TRBV5-1 and TRBJ2-7; D possibly corresponds to TRBD2 (6 bases). From germline, CDR1 is SGHRS and CDR2 YFSETQ. The CDR3 runs 14 residues. The V gene lost 0 bases and the J gene lost 10 bases, with 17 bases spanning the gap.

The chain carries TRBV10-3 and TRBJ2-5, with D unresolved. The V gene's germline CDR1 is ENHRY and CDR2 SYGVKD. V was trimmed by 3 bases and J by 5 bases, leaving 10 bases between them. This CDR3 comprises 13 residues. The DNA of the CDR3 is TGTGCCATCAGTGAAGGAATGCGGGAGACCCAGTACTTC. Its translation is CAISEGMRETQYF.

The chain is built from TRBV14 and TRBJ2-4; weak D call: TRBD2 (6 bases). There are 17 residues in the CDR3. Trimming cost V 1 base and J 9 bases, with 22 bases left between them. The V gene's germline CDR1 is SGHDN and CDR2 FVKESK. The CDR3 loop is CASSQGQSTGGLSIQYF. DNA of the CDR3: TGTGCCAGCAGCCAAGGACAGAGCACCGGGGGACTTAGCATTCAGTACTTC.

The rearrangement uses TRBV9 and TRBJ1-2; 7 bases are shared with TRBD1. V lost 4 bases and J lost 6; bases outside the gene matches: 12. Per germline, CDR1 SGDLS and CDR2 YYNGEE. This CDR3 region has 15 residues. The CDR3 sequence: CASSRSGDRLDGYTF. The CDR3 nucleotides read TGTGCCAGCAGCAGGTCTGGGGACAGACTAGATGGCTACACCTTC.

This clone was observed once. This chain's CDR3 is CASSLEGLGRGEKLFF. The CDR3 coding sequence is TGTGCCAGCAGCTTAGAGGGACTGGGGAGGGGTGAAAAACTGTTTTTT. The chain joins TRBV7-2 to TRBJ1-4; D perhaps matches TRBD1 (5 bases). Germline V gene lookup returns CDR1 SGHTA and CDR2 FQGNSA. The CDR3 totals 16 residues. Trimming shortened V by 1 base and J by 7 bases, and 16 bases separated the two germline ends.

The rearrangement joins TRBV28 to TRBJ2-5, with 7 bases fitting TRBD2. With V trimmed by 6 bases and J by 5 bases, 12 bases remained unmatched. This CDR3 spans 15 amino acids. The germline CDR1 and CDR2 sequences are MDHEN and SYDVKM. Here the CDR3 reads CASSLGGTTWETQYF. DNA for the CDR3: TGTGCCAGCAGCCTCGGTGGGACTACCTGGGAGACCCAGTACTTC. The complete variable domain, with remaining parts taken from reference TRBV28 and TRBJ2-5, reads DVKVTQSSRYLVKRTGEKVFLECVQDMDHENMFWYRQDPGLGLRLIYFSYDVKMKEKGDIPEGYSVSREKKERFSLILESASTNQTSMYLCASSLGGTTWETQYFGPGTRLLVL.

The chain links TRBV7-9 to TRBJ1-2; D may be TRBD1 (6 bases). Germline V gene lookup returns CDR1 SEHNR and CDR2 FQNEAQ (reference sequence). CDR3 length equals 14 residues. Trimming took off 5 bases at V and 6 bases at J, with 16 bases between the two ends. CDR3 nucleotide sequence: TGTGCCAGCAGCCCAGGGGTAACAGACCATGGCTACACCTTC. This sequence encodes CASSPGVTDHGYTF.

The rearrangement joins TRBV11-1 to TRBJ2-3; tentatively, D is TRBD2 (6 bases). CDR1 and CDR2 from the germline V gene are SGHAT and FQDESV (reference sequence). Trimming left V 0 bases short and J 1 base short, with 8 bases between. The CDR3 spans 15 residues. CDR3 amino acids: CASSLAGGRTDTQYF. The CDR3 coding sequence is TGTGCCAGCAGCTTAGCGGGAGGCCGCACAGATACGCAGTATTTT.

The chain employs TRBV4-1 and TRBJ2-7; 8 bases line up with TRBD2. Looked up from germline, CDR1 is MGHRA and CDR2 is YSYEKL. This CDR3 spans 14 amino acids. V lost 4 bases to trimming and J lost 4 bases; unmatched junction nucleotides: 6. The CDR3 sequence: CASSPGGFEYEQYF. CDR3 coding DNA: TGCGCCAGCAGCCCGGGGGGGTTTGAATACGAGCAGTACTTC.

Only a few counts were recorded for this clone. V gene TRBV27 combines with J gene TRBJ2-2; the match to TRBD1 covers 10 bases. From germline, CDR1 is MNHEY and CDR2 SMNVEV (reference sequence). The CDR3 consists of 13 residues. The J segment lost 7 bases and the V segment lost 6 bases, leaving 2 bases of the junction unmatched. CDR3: CASRTGGHGELFF. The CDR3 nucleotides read TGTGCCAGCAGGACAGGGGGCCACGGGGAGCTGTTTTTT.

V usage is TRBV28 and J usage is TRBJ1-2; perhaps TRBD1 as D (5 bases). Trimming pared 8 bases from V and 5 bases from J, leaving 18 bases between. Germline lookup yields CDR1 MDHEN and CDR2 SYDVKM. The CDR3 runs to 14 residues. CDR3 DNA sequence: TGTGCCAGCGTAAATTCAGGGCGCAGTTATGGCTACACCTTC. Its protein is CASVNSGRSYGYTF.

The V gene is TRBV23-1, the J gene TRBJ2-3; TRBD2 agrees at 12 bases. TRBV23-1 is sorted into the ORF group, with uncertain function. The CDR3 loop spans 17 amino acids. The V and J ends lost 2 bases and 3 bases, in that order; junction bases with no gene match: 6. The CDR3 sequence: CASSQGVTSGSTDTQYF. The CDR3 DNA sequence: TGCGCCAGCAGTCAAGGCGTGACTAGCGGGAGTACAGATACGCAGTATTTT.

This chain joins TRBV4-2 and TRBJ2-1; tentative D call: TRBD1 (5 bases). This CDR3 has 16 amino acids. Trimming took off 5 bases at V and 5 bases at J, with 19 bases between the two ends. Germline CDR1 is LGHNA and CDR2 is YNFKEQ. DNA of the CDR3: TGTGCCAGCAGCGAGCACTTGACGCCAGGGAACAATGAGCAGTTCTTC. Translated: CASSEHLTPGNNEQFF.

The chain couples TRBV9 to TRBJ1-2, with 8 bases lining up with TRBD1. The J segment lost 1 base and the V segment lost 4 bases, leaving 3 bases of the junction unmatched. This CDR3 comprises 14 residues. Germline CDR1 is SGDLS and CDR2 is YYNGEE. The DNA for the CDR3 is TGTGCCAGCAGCCCGACAGGGGTTAACTATGGCTACACCTTC. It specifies CASSPTGVNYGYTF. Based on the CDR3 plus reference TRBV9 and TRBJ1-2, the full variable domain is DSGVTQTPKHLITATGQRVTLRCSPRSGDLSVYWYQQSLDQGLQFLIQYYNGEERAKGNILERFSAQQFPDLHSELNLSSLELGDSALYFCASSPTGVNYGYTFGSGTRLTVV.

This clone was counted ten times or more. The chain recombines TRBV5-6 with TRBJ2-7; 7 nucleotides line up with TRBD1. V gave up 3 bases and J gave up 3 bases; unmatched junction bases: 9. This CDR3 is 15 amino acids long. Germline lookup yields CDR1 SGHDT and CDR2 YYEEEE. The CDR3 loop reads CASSSGGNGYYEQYF. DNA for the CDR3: TGTGCCAGCAGCTCAGGGGGAAATGGCTACTACGAGCAGTACTTC.

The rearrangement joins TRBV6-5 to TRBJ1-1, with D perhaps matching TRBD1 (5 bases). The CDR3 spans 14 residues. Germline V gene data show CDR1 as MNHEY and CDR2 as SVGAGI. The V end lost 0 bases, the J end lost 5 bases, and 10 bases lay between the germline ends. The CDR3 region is CASSYSKGFTEAFF. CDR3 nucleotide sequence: TGTGCCAGCAGTTACTCGAAGGGGTTTACTGAAGCTTTCTTT.

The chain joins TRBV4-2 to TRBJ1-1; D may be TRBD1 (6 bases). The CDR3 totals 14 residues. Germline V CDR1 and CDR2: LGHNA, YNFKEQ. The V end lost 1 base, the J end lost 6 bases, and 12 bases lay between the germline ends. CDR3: CASSQVREGAEAFF. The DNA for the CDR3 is TGTGCCAGCAGCCAAGTACGCGAGGGGGCTGAAGCTTTCTTT.

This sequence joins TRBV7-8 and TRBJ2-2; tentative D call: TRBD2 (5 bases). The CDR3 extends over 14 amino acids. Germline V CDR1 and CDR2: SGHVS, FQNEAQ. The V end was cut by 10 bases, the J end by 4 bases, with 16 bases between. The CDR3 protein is CAIPLGSGTGELFF. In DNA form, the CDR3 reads TGTGCCATCCCCCTGGGGAGCGGCACCGGGGAGCTGTTTTTT.

For the CDR3, the DNA is TGTGCCAGCAGCTTAGGGACTAGCGGCCAAGAGACCCAGTACTTC. This codes for CASSLGTSGQETQYF. This rearrangement joins TRBV7-6 to TRBJ2-5; TRBD2 matches 10 bases. The CDR3 has 15 residues. The V and J ends lost 1 base and 1 base, in that order; junction bases with no gene match: 0. CDR1 and CDR2 (germline): SGHVS, FNYEAQ.

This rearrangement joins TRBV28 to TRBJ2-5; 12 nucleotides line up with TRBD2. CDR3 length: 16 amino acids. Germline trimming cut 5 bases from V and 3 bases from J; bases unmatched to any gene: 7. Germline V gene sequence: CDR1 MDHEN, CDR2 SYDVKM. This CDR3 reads CASSGASGRAKETQYF. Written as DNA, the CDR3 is TGTGCCAGCAGTGGGGCTAGCGGGAGGGCCAAAGAGACCCAGTACTTC. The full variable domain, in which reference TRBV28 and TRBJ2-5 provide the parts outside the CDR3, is DVKVTQSSRYLVKRTGEKVFLECVQDMDHENMFWYRQDPGLGLRLIYFSYDVKMKEKGDIPEGYSVSREKKERFSLILESASTNQTSMYLCASSGASGRAKETQYFGPGTRLLVL.

Here the CDR3 reads CASSRKTHEQYF. The CDR3 nucleotides read TGTGCCAGCAGCCGCAAAACACACGAGCAGTACTTC. The J gene is TRBJ2-7, the V gene TRBV7-8; no firm D call. The CDR3 contains 12 residues. Trimming cost V 5 bases and J 5 bases, with 10 bases left between them. Germline lookup yields CDR1 SGHVS and CDR2 FQNEAQ.

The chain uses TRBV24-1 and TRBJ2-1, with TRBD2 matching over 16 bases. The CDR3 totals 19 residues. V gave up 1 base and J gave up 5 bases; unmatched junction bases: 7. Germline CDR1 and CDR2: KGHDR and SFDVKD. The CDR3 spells CATSDFGTSGRAGDNEQFF. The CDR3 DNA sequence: TGTGCCACCAGTGATTTCGGGACTAGCGGGAGGGCTGGCGACAATGAGCAGTTCTTC.

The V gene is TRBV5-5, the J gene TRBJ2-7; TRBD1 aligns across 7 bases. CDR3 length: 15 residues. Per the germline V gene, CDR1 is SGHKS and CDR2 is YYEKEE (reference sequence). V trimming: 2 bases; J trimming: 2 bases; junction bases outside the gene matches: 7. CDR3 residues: CASSLRGQVTYEQYF. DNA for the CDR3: TGTGCCAGCAGCTTACGAGGACAGGTAACCTACGAGCAGTACTTC.

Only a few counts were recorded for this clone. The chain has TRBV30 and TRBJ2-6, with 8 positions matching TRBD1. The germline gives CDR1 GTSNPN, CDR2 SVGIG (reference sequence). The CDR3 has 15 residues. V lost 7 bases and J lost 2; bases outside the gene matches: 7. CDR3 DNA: TGTGCCTACACCTCGACAGGGGCTGGGGCCAACGTCCTGACTTTC. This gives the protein CAYTSTGAGANVLTF.

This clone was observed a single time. CDR3 coding DNA: TGTGCCAGCTCACCACTCGGCATAGGCCTAGACACAGATACGCAGTATTTT. Amino acids: CASSPLGIGLDTDTQYF. The chain joins TRBV18 to TRBJ2-3; D is unclear. This CDR3 is built from 17 residues. The ends were cut back, 1 base at V and 2 bases at J, with 16 bases in the middle. Germline V lookup: CDR1 KGHSH, CDR2 LQKENI.

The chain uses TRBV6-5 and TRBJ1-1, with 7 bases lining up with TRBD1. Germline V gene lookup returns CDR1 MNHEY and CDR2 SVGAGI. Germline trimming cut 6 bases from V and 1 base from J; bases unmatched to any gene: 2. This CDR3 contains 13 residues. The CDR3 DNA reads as TGTGCCAGCAGACGACAGGGGAACACTGAAGCTTTCTTT. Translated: CASRRQGNTEAFF.

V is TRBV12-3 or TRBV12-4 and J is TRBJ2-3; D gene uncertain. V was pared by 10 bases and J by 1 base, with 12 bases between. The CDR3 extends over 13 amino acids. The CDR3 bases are TGTGCCACGACCAGTAGCCGCACAGATACGCAGTATTTT. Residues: CATTSSRTDTQYF.

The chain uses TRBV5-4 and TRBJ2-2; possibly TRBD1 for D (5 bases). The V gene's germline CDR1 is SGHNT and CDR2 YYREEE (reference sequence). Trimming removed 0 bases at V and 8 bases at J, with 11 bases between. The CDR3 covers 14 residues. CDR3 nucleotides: TGTGCCAGCAGCTTGGAGGGGTCTTTGGGGGAGCTGTTTTTT. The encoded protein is CASSLEGSLGELFF.

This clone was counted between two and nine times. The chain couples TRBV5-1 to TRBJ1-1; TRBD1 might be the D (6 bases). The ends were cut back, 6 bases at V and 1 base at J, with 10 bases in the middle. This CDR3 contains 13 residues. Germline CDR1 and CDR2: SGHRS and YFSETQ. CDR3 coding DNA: TGCGCCAGCACGAGGGACACGAACACTGAAGCTTTCTTT. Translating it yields CASTRDTNTEAFF. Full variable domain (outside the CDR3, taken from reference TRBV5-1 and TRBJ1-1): KAGVTQTPRYLIKTRGQQVTLSCSPISGHRSVSWYQQTPGQGLQFLFEYFSETQRNKGNFPGRFSGRQFSNSRSEMNVSTLELGDSALYLCASTRDTNTEAFFGQGTRLTVV.